This record covers a single T cell receptor (beta chain). This sample is drawn from a study of technical replicates of blood from a few donors. Using immunoSEQ multiplex PCR, the repertoire was profiled, and TCRdb retains in-frame clones only, with some absent. The table has around 100,000 clones, 90% to 95% seen once; the top ten hold about 0.35%. The CDR3 spans 14 residues. Trimming shortened V by 7 bases and J by 5 bases, and 17 bases separated the two germline ends. CDR1 and CDR2 (germline): LNHDA, SQIVND (reference sequence). The TCR comes from a human donor in good health. This chain connects TRBV19 to TRBJ1-2, with D tentatively TRBD1 (6 bases). The sample was T cells isolated from PBMCs. The CDR3: CASIPRPQGYGYTF. DNA for the CDR3: TGTGCCAGTATCCCCCGCCCGCAGGGGTATGGCTACACCTTC.